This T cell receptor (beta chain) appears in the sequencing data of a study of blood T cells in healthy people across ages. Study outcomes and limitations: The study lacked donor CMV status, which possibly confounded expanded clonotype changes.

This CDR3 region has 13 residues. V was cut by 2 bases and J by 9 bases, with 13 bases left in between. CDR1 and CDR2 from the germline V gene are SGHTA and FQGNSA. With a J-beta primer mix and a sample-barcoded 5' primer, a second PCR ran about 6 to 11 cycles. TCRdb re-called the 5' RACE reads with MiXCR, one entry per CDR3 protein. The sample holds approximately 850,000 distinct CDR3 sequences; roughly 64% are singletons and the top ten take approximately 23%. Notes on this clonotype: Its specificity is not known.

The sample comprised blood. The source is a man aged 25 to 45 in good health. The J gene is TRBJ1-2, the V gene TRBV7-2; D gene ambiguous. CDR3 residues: CASSLPTSASYTF. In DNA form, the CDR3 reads TGTGCCAGCAGCTTACCGACATCTGCCAGCTACACCTTC.